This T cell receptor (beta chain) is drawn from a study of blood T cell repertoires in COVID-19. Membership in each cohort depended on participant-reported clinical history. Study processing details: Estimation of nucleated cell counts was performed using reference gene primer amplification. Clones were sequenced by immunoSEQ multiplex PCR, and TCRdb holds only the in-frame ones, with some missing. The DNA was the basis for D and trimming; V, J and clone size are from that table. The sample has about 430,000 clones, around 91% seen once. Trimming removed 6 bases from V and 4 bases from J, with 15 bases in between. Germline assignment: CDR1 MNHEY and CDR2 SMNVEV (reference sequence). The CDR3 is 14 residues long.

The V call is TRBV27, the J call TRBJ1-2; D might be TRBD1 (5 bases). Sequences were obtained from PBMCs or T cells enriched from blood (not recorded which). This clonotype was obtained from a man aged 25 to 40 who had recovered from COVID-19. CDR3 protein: CASSYRWGGYGYTF. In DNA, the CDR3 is TGTGCCAGCAGCTATCGGTGGGGGGGCTATGGCTACACCTTC.